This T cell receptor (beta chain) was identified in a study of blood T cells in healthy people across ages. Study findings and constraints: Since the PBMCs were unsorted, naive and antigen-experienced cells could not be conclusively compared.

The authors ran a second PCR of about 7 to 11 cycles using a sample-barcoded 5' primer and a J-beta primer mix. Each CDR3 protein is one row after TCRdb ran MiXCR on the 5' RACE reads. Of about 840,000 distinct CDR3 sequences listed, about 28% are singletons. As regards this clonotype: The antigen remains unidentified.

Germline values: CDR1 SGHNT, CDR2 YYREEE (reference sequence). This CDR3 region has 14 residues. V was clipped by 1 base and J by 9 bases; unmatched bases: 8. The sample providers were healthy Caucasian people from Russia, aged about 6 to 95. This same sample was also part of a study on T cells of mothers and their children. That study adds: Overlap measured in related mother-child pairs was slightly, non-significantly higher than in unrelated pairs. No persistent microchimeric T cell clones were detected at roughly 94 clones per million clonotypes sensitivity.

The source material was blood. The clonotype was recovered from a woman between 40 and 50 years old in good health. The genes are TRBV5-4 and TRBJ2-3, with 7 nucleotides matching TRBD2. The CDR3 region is CASSLRSGISTQYF. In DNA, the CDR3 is TGTGCCAGCAGCTTGAGGAGCGGGATAAGCACGCAGTATTTT.